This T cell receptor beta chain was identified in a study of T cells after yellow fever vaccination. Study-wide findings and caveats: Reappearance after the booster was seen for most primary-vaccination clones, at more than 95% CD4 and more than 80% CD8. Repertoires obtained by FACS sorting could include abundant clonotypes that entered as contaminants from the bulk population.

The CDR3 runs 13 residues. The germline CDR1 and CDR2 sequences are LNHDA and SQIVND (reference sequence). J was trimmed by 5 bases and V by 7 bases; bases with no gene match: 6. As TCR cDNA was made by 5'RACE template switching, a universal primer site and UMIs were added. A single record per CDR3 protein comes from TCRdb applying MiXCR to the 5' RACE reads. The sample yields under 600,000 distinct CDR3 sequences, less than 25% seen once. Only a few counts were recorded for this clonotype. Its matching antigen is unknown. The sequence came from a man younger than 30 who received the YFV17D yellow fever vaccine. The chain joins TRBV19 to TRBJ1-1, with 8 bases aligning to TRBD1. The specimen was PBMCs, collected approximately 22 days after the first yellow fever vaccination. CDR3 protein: CASMAGGWTEAFF. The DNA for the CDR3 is TGTGCCAGTATGGCAGGGGGCTGGACTGAAGCTTTCTTT.